The source of this T cell receptor beta chain is a study of a mutant IDH1 vaccine in newly diagnosed glioma. The V gene's germline CDR1 is MGHRA and CDR2 YSYEKL. The CDR3 consists of 17 residues. V was shortened by 4 bases and J by 6 bases, with 22 bases between the two germline ends. As to this clone: What it recognizes is unknown.

TCRdb keeps only in-frame clones here, not all; method: immunoSEQ multiplex PCR. Here the sample spans approximately 70,000 clones, roughly 84% being singletons. This sample's time point: week 23, last vaccination. Vaccine doses each comprised 300 ug of mutant IDH1 20-mer peptide, with topical imiquimod. The specimen comprised PBMCs, sampled from a glioma patient whose treatment included an IDH1 peptide vaccine. The chain is built from TRBV4-1 and TRBJ1-5; D is possibly TRBD1 (5 bases). The TCR originated in a man aged 18 to 29 with glioma. The CDR3 loop reads CASSPGFRVGLAQPQHF. CDR3 coding DNA: TGCGCCAGCAGCCCAGGGTTTAGGGTTGGTTTAGCTCAGCCCCAGCATTTT.